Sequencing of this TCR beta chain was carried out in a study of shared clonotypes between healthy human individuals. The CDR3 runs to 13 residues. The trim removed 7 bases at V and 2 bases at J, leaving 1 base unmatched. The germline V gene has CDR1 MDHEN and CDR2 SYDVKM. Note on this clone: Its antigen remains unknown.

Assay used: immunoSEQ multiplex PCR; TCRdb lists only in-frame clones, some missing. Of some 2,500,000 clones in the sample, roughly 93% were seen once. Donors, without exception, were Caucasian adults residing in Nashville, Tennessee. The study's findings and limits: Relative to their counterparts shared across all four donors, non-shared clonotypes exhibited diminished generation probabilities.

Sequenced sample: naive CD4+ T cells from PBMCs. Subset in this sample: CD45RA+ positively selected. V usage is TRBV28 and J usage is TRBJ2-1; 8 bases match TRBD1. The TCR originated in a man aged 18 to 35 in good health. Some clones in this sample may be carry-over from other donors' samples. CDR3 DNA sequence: TGTGCCAGCAAGGACAGGGCCTACAATGAGCAGTTCTTC. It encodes CASKDRAYNEQFF.